The 21 T cell receptor beta chains listed next were all sequenced from one sample in a study of a mutant IDH1 vaccine in newly diagnosed glioma. Antigens for these TCRs are unknown. The table came from immunoSEQ multiplex PCR; TCRdb's copy has only in-frame clones and leaves some out. The repertoire has 50,000 or so clones, 80% to 90% of them found once; the top ten carry 6.5% to 9%. Time point of the sample: week 5, during vaccination. Doses comprised 300 ug of mutant IDH1 20-mer peptide each, plus topical imiquimod. The sequencing used PBMCs, collected from a glioma patient whose treatment included an IDH1 peptide vaccine. The receptors here all came from a woman in her 50s with glioma.

The gene calls are TRBV5-5 and TRBJ1-3; 11 bases line up with TRBD1. Germline values: CDR1 SGHKS, CDR2 YYEKEE (reference sequence). This CDR3 region has 15 residues. With 4 bases clipped from V and 1 base from J, the junction kept 1 base outside the gene matches. The chain's CDR3 is CASSRDRGSGNTIYF. For the CDR3, the DNA is TGTGCCAGCAGCCGGGACAGGGGGTCTGGAAACACCATATATTTT.

The chain joins TRBV7-2 to TRBJ2-3; D is unclear. V was cut by 5 bases and J by 6 bases, with 15 bases left in between. Germline loops: CDR1 SGHTA, CDR2 FQGNSA. CDR3 length equals 14 residues. The CDR3: CASSPSLGYDTQYF. The DNA for the CDR3 is TGTGCCAGCAGCCCCTCTTTAGGATACGATACGCAGTATTTT.

The V call is TRBV4-1, the J call TRBJ1-6; unclear D gene. Germline V gives CDR1 MGHRA, CDR2 YSYEKL. This CDR3 is 13 amino acids long. V was pared by 4 bases and J by 7 bases, with 8 bases between. The DNA of the CDR3 is TGCGCCAGCAGCCTCGAAGGAAATTCACCCCTCCACTTT. Translation: CASSLEGNSPLHF.

The DNA of the CDR3 is TGTGCCAGCAGTTCTCCGGGACAGGGAGATAGTCAGCCCCAGCATTTT. Its protein is CASSSPGQGDSQPQHF. The rearrangement joins TRBV28 to TRBJ1-5; the match to TRBD1 covers 9 bases. There are 16 residues in the CDR3. Unmatched junction bases numbered 10, after V lost 4 bases and J lost 6 bases. Germline CDR1 reads MDHEN; CDR2 reads SYDVKM.

This chain connects TRBV4-3 to TRBJ1-1; D not certain. Between the trimmed V and J ends, which lost 4 bases and 2 bases, there was a span of 8 bases. In germline, CDR1 is LGHNA, CDR2 YSLEER. The CDR3 has 13 amino acids. CDR3: CASSPSHNTEAFF. CDR3 DNA sequence: TGCGCCAGCAGCCCGAGTCATAACACTGAAGCTTTCTTT.

The J gene is TRBJ1-3, the V gene TRBV6-5, with 7 bases identical to TRBD1. This CDR3 region has 14 residues. V was clipped by 6 bases and J by 2 bases; unmatched bases: 4. The V gene's germline CDR1 is MNHEY and CDR2 SVGAGI. The CDR3 DNA sequence: TGTGCCAGCAGAACTGACAGGGCTGGAAACACCATATATTTT. As protein: CASRTDRAGNTIYF.

The CDR3 sequence: CASSGNRGGEQYF. The CDR3 DNA follows: TGCGCCAGCAGTGGGAACAGGGGGGGCGAGCAGTACTTC. The rearrangement joins TRBV10-1 to TRBJ2-7; D may be TRBD1 (8 bases). With 4 bases removed from V and 6 bases from J, the gap between germline ends came to 13 bases. This CDR3 has 13 residues. Germline lookup yields CDR1 WNHNN and CDR2 SYGVQD (reference sequence).

This rearrangement joins TRBV18 to TRBJ2-7, with a weak D call TRBD1 (5 bases). Germline CDR1 and CDR2: KGHSH and LQKENI. The CDR3 contains 16 residues. V lost 0 bases and J lost 4, with 16 bases in between. Here the CDR3 DNA reads TGTGCCAGCTCACCACCGGCAAGGGGATTTAGGTACGAGCAGTACTTC. It yields the protein CASSPPARGFRYEQYF.

This clone was detected only a few times. The gene calls are TRBV30 and TRBJ1-6; D is possibly TRBD1 (5 bases). Germline V gene data show CDR1 as GTSNPN and CDR2 as SVGIG (reference sequence). Trimming cost V 3 bases and J 4 bases, with 10 bases left between them. The CDR3 spans 14 residues. CDR3 region: CAWSRVGYNSPLHF. The CDR3 DNA is TGTGCCTGGAGCAGGGTAGGGTATAATTCACCCCTCCACTTT.

The rearrangement links TRBV15 to TRBJ1-1; 11 nucleotides agree with TRBD1. Germline loops: CDR1 LNHNV, CDR2 YYDKDF (reference sequence). This CDR3 contains 17 residues. The junction had 9 bases not matched to a gene; V was cut back by 0 bases and J by 6 bases. This CDR3 is CATSREGGTGGVAEAFF. For the CDR3, the DNA is TGTGCCACCAGCAGAGAGGGGGGGACAGGGGGTGTCGCTGAAGCTTTCTTT.

The chain has TRBV5-1 and TRBJ2-6; a possible D gene is TRBD1 (5 bases). The V end was cut by 4 bases, the J end by 2 bases, with 10 bases between. This CDR3 is 15 amino acids long. The germline V gene has CDR1 SGHRS and CDR2 YFSETQ. The CDR3 DNA follows: TGCGCCAGCAGCGACTCCAGGGCTGGGGCCAACGTCCTGACTTTC. Translating gives CASSDSRAGANVLTF.

This clone was seen once. The rearrangement links TRBV27 to TRBJ1-1; TRBD1 agrees at 9 bases. Trimming cost V 6 bases and J 3 bases; bases outside gene matches: 2. CDR3 length equals 13 residues. The germline gives CDR1 MNHEY, CDR2 SMNVEV (reference sequence). In DNA form, the CDR3 reads TGTGCCAGCAGGGGACAGGGTGACACTGAAGCTTTCTTT. It yields the protein CASRGQGDTEAFF.

This chain joins TRBV6-1 and TRBJ1-5, with D hard to call. CDR1 MNHNS and CDR2 SASEGT come from the germline V gene. The CDR3 is 13 amino acids. Trimming took 3 bases from V and 13 from J, leaving 16 bases between them. The CDR3 spells CASSDPNLIQQHF. The DNA for the CDR3 is TGTGCCAGCAGTGACCCCAATCTTATACAGCAGCATTTT.

This clone was seen just once. The chain employs TRBV2 and TRBJ1-6; 12 bases map to TRBD1. Germline values: CDR1 SNHLY, CDR2 FYNNEI. J lost 9 bases, V lost 5 bases, and 2 bases had no gene match. This CDR3 contains 14 residues. The CDR3 protein is CASSMGQGASPLHF. The CDR3 DNA sequence: TGTGCCAGCAGTATGGGACAGGGGGCTTCACCCCTCCACTTT.

This rearrangement joins TRBV9 to TRBJ2-5; D might be TRBD1 or TRBD2, each matching 6 bases. Germline CDR1 reads SGDLS; CDR2 reads YYNGEE. Trimming shortened V by 0 bases and J by 5 bases, and 11 bases separated the two germline ends. The CDR3 contains 14 residues. CDR3 amino acids: CASSVEGGQETQYF. In nucleotides, the CDR3 is TGTGCCAGCAGCGTAGAGGGGGGTCAGGAGACCCAGTACTTC.

V usage is TRBV10-3 and J usage is TRBJ1-5; D remains unclear. Germline CDR1 ENHRY, CDR2 SYGVKD. The germline V and J ends were trimmed by 4 bases and 0 bases, with 7 bases remaining between them. This CDR3 has 14 residues. The CDR3 bases are TGTGCCATCAGTGGGACGGCTAGCAATCAGCCCCAGCATTTT. Translating gives CAISGTASNQPQHF.

The rearrangement joins TRBV7-2 to TRBJ1-2; D unresolved. The CDR3 spans 11 residues. V was pared by 1 base and J by 8 bases, with 5 bases between. From germline, CDR1 is SGHTA and CDR2 FQGNSA. CDR3 nucleotides: TGTGCCAGCAGCTTAGTATGGGGCTACACCTTC. This encodes CASSLVWGYTF.

This chain connects TRBV28 to TRBJ1-6, with D tentatively TRBD1 (5 bases). The length of the CDR3 is 15 residues. V gave up 1 base and J gave up 10 bases, with 14 bases separating them. CDR1 is MDHEN and CDR2 is SYDVKM in the germline V gene. The CDR3 sequence is CASSLSVGGRSPLHF. CDR3 coding DNA: TGTGCCAGCAGTTTATCGGTGGGGGGGAGATCACCCCTCCACTTT.

This chain connects TRBV10-3 to TRBJ1-1; D is perhaps TRBD1 (5 bases). The CDR3 spans 13 residues. The germline V and J ends were trimmed by 4 bases and 6 bases, with 12 bases remaining between them. Germline V gene lookup returns CDR1 ENHRY and CDR2 SYGVKD. The CDR3: CAISAAGLPEAFF. The CDR3 bases are TGTGCCATCAGTGCAGCAGGGTTACCTGAAGCTTTCTTT.

The chain is built from TRBV9 and TRBJ1-3; D unclear. The CDR3 has 13 amino acids. Germline CDR1 is SGDLS and CDR2 is YYNGEE. The V gene lost 4 bases and the J gene lost 8 bases, with 13 bases spanning the gap. The CDR3 is CASSPVPGDTIYF. The CDR3 nucleotides are TGTGCCAGCAGCCCAGTGCCCGGGGACACCATATATTTT.

The V and J genes are TRBV4-2 and TRBJ2-7; 9 nucleotides match TRBD2. The germline V gene has CDR1 LGHNA and CDR2 YNFKEQ. The V and J ends lost 0 bases and 2 bases, in that order; junction bases with no gene match: 5. The CDR3 consists of 16 residues. The CDR3 DNA follows: TGTGCCAGCAGCCAAGATTTTCTAGCGGGGACCTACGAGCAGTACTTC. It yields the protein CASSQDFLAGTYEQYF.